This T cell receptor beta chain comes out of a study of beta chain features in type 1 diabetes (dated by TCRdb to the late 2010s). Looking at the study overall: Mean age, gender distribution, total cell number and subset yield did not differ between patients and healthy donors. In the study, TCRB repertoires of sorted circulating CD4+ T cell subsets from recently diagnosed type 1 diabetes patients were compared with those of matched healthy donors. Naive and central memory subsets were obtained from all 30 or so donors, but regulatory and stem cell-like memory subsets were isolated from only 8 patients and about 8 healthy donors. A total of 90 million to 130 million sorted cells were examined across all samples, and a strong correlation was observed between cell number per subset and RNA yield. What the work shows at the level of the full study, not this receptor alone: Naive, central memory and regulatory TCRB repertoires appeared more similar among patients than among healthy donors. Shorter templates might be favored by PCR, yet because patient and control samples were amplified and corrected together, any such skew would affect both groups equally. In all four CD4+ subsets, TCRB CDR3 length was moderately but significantly shorter in type 1 diabetes patients. HLA sub-analyses involved small numbers of individuals, so any influence of HLA type on TCRB rearrangement remained unresolved. Because cDNA was sequenced instead of genomic DNA, activated cells with high expression could be over-represented, although the groups did not differ in activation or CD3 levels. At VDJ recombination sites, type 1 diabetes patients had fewer insertions and more deleted nucleotides, which implies abnormalities in thymic rearrangement.

The entire amount of isolated RNA was reverse transcribed using the High Capacity cDNA Reverse Transcription Kit, so the sequenced TCRB transcripts were expressed ones. Naive, central memory and regulatory T cell samples underwent deep immunoSEQ sequencing, averaging roughly 3.3 million total reads per sample. Sorted cells were lysed in RLT buffer, and RNA was extracted using DNase-treated RNeasy Micro or Mini kits according to cell number. Each cell subset was processed on its own to prevent cross-contamination, while patient and healthy donor samples were processed together. Using the immunoSEQ multiplex PCR, TCRB sequences were amplified from cDNA into 87-bp fragments spanning the CDR3 region. Sequencing of the amplicons was performed on the Illumina HiSeq platform. The paper's processing steps were these. PCR bias was corrected computationally using synthetic template baselines, and reads within Hamming distance 2 were collapsed, with unmergeable singletons discarded. Reads were aligned to IMGT to assign V, D and J genes, CDR3 length, and insertions or deletions at six rearrangement sites. Within each subset, clonotype counts were normalized to sorted cell number, after which true diversity and Gini coefficients were computed with the tcR R package. The overlap coefficient, calculated on TCRB nucleotide sequences, was used to quantify repertoire sharing. Held by TCRdb, this immuneACCESS table contains in-frame sequences only and omits some clones. Under half of the omission traces to an unresolved V gene where checked; the cause of the rest is unknown. Clone size and V and J calls were adopted from that table, with D and trimming inferred from the DNA. This sample holds 300,000 to 400,000 clones; around 9.3% were observed only once. Roughly 1% of the sample is in the top ten clones.

The CDR3, cysteine through phenylalanine, is 14 amino acids long. Of all the DNA, just the CDR3 is kept, 42 bases in frame from base 1. V drops 10 bases and J drops 1 base, leaving 16 bases in between. For CDR1 and CDR2, the germline V gene lists ENHRY and SYGVKD. Ten or more counts support this clone. Its antigen remains undetermined. There are no base qualities to consult, and no much larger clone falls within one base. Each donor gave one peripheral blood draw, approximately 110 mL on average, collected into heparinised tubes. Using a panel that included CD45RO, CCR7, CD25, CD127, CD95 and CD27, naive, central memory, regulatory and stem cell-like memory CD4+ T cells were sorted on a BD FACSAria II. All sorted populations exceeded 95% purity. PBMCs were isolated right away by Lymphoprep density gradient centrifugation and were stained directly, without culture. So that batch effects would be minimized, each experiment stained and sorted samples in pairs, pairing one healthy donor with one patient.

The chain is encoded by TRBV10-3 joined to TRBJ1-1; the D region possibly corresponds to TRBD1 (5 bases align). The sequence came from a man under 40 with type 1 diabetes. The sequenced material came from central memory CD4+ T cells from blood. The DNA is as follows: TGTGCCACCAACGGGGCAAAGACGAACACTGAAGCTTTCTTT. It is translated as CATNGAKTNTEAFF.